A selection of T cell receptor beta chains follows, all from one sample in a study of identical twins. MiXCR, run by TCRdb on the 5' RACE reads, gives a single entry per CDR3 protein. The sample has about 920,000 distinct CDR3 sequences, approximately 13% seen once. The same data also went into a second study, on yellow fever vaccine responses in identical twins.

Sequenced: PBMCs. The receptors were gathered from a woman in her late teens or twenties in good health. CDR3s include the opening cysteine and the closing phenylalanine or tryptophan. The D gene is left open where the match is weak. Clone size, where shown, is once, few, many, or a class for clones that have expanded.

CAISLGETQYF | TGTGCCATTTCCCTTGGAGAGACCCAGTACTTC | many | TRBV2 | NA | TRBJ2-5
CASSGSAFQLLTSTDTQYF | TGCGCCAGCAGTGGGTCAGCCTTTCAACTATTAACTAGCACAGATACGCAGTATTTT | NA | TRBV10-1 | NA | TRBJ2-3
CASSSPGFTQYF | TGTGCCAGCAGCTCCCCGGGATTTACGCAGTATTTT | NA | TRBV7-3 | NA | TRBJ2-3
CSARAIGDYGYTF | TGCAGTGCTAGAGCTATAGGGGACTATGGCTACACCTTC | few | TRBV20-1 | NA | TRBJ1-2
CASSSGTSGRADEQFF | TGTGCCAGCAGTTCCGGGACTAGCGGGAGGGCCGATGAGCAGTTCTTC | NA | TRBV12-3/TRBV12-4 | TRBD2 | TRBJ2-1
CSAIEGGKYGYTF | TGCAGTGCTATCGAAGGGGGGAAGTATGGCTACACCTTC | few | TRBV20-1 | NA | TRBJ1-2
CASSLVTGITDTQYF | TGTGCCAGCAGCTTAGTGACAGGGATCACAGATACGCAGTATTTT | few | TRBV7-2 | TRBD1 | TRBJ2-3
CASRLEDRADNEQFF | TGTGCCAGCAGACTCGAGGACAGGGCGGACAATGAGCAGTTCTTC | NA | TRBV6-5 | TRBD1 | TRBJ2-1
CASLRTSGYGELFF | TGTGCCAGCCTTAGGACTAGCGGATACGGGGAGCTGTTTTTT | few | TRBV2 | TRBD2 | TRBJ2-2
CSAGGSGRAEDTQYF | TGCAGTGCTGGGGGAAGCGGGAGGGCCGAAGATACGCAGTATTTT | NA | TRBV20-1 | TRBD2 | TRBJ2-3
CASSLVQVSYEQYF | TGCGCCAGCAGCTTGGTACAGGTCTCCTACGAGCAGTACTTC | many | TRBV5-1 | NA | TRBJ2-7
CASSQALPRVGALGF | TGCGCCAGCAGCCAAGCACTCCCCCGGGTCGGGGCCCTTGGTTTC | few | TRBV4-1 | NA | TRBJ2-1
CASSLAWAGTYEQYF | TGTGCCAGCAGCTTGGCCTGGGCAGGGACTTACGAGCAGTACTTC | many | TRBV5-6 | NA | TRBJ2-7
CASSLPGWGSPLHF | TGTGCCAGCAGTTTACCCGGGTGGGGTTCACCCCTCCACTTT | NA | TRBV12-3/TRBV12-4 | NA | TRBJ1-6
CSARDARGGENTIYF | TGCAGTGCTAGAGATGCTCGGGGTGGAGAAAACACCATATATTTT | many | TRBV20-1 | NA | TRBJ1-3